What follows describes a single TCR beta chain. Its antigen is still unknown. The sample originates from a study of shared clonotypes between healthy human individuals. Study outcomes and limitations: With four donors compared, approximately 5% of naive CD4 clonotypes were shared.

The method was immunoSEQ multiplex PCR; TCRdb's version includes in-frame clones alone and lacks a portion of them. The sample lists about 990,000 clones, around 78% occurring once. The ends were cut back, 7 bases at V and 2 bases at J, with 13 bases in the middle. Germline V gene lookup returns CDR1 SGHDT and CDR2 YYEEEE. This CDR3 contains 14 residues. V usage is TRBV5-6 and J usage is TRBJ2-1, with D tentatively TRBD1 (5 bases). Sequencing input: memory CD4+ T cells from PBMCs. The subset here: CD45RA-negative fraction. The origin of this receptor is a young man in good health. Some clones in this sample may be carry-over from other donors' samples. CDR3 nucleotide sequence: TGTGCCAGCGTTCCGGCAGGGACCTACAATGAGCAGTTCTTC. It codes for CASVPAGTYNEQFF.